This T cell receptor (beta chain) was sequenced for a study of CD8 T cells in ankylosing spondylitis (TCRdb year 2017). Background on the whole study: T cell receptor beta repertoires were profiled in healthy donors and ankylosing spondylitis patients so that disease-linked TCR variants could be found. Peripheral blood was sampled, and synovial fluid was also collected from ankylosing spondylitis patients. In total, the full study cohort was made up of 100 to 140 healthy donors and some 26 ankylosing spondylitis patients.

Comments on this clonotype: What antigen it recognizes has not been identified. There are no base qualities to consult, and no much larger clone falls within one base.

Beyond this particular receptor, the publication reports: Some of the motif variants had been reported before in the synovial fluid and blood of reactive arthritis patients, a finding that suggests common disease-initiation mechanisms. According to the report, matched synovial fluid samples from ankylosing spondylitis patients were significantly enriched for the disease-linked clones. The disease-linked clones showed a CD8+ phenotype and occurred at relatively low frequencies in peripheral blood. Blood from ankylosing spondylitis patients appeared to be characterized by a TCR beta motif made up of several highly homologous amino acid variants.

V loses 1 base of germline sequence and J loses 7 bases, and the interval between the two ends is 13 bases. Via the germline V gene, CDR1 is SGHTA and CDR2 FQGNSA. The CDR3 starts with the cysteine, ends with the phenylalanine, and has 15 residues. CDR3 DNA only is kept here, 45 bases in frame from base 1. The reads were generated on an Illumina HiSeq 2500. TCR beta libraries were prepared by quantitative 5'-RACE with molecular barcodes. Per the original workflow: A new computational method, built on a probabilistic model of VDJ rearrangement, was used to identify disease-linked TCR variants. Using fastp trimming at Q25 and MiXCR clonotype assembly, TCRdb reanalyzed the public sequencing data and kept in-frame beta chains. Rows matching on CDR3 protein sequence are summarized as one entry with the most common DNA and genes. TCRdb, rather than the study authors, made the V and J calls. The sample includes over 600,000 distinct CDR3 sequences, with about 20% observed a single time. The top ten constitute under 20% of the sample.

Rearrangement joined TRBV7-2 to TRBJ2-2; no confident D gene assignment can be made. The sequence was obtained from a male donor with ankylosing spondylitis. Source material: blood, either unsorted or a sorted T cell fraction (not recorded which). The CDR3 region reads CASSLGYFVGGELFF. DNA sequence: TGTGCCAGCAGCTTAGGGTACTTTGTGGGCGGGGAGCTGTTTTTT. With the rest looked up from the reference TRBV7-2 and TRBJ2-2 genes rather than sequenced, the full variable domain is GAGVSQSPSNKVTEKGKDVELRCDPISGHTALYWYRQSLGQGLEFLIYFQGNSAPDKSGLPSDRFSAERTGGSVSTLTIQRTQQEDSAVYLCASSLGYFVGGELFFGEGSRLTVL.